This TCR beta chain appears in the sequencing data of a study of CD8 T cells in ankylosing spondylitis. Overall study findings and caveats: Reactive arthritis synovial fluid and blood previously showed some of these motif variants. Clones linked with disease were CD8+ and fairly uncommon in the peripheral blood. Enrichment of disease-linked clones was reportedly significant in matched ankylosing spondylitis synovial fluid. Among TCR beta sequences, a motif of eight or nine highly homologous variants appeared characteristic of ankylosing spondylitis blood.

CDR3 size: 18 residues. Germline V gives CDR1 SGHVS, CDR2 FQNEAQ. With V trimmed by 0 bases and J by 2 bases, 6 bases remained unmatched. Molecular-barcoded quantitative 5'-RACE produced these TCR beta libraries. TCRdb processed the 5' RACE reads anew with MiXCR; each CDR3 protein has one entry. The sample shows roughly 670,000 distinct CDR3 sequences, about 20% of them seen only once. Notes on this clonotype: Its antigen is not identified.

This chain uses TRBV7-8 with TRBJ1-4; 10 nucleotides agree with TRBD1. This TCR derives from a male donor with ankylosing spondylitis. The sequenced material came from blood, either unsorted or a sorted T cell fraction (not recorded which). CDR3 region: CASSLAGQGLFTNEKLFF. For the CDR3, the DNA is TGTGCCAGCAGCTTAGCGGGACAGGGGCTGTTCACTAATGAAAAACTGTTTTTT.